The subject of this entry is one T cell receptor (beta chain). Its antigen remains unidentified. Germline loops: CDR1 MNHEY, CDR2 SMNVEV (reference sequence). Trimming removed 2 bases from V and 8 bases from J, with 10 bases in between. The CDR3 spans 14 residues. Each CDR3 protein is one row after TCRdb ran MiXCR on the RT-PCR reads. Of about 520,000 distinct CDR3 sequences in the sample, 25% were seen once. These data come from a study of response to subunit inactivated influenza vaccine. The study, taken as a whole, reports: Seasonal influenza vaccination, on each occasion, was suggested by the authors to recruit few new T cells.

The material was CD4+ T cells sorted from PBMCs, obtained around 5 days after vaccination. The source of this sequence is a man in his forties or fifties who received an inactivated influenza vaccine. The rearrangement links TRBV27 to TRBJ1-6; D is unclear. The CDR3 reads CASSLISGDSPLHF. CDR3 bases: TGTGCCAGCAGTTTAATTTCCGGAGATTCACCCCTCCACTTT.